This T cell receptor (beta chain) was profiled in a study of tumor-infiltrating lymphocytes in oesophageal squamous cell carcinoma. TCRdb re-called the PCR reads with MiXCR, one entry per CDR3 protein. Here the sample spans about 19,000 distinct CDR3 sequences, 40% to 50% being singletons. CDR1 is SGHAT, CDR2 FQDESV, per germline (reference sequence). The CDR3 loop spans 14 amino acids. The gene calls are TRBV11-1 and TRBJ2-5; no reliable D call. Gene TRBJ2-3 matches the end of the DNA better, so the J call may be wrong. The sequence came from a male donor with esophageal squamous cell carcinoma. The sample taken for sequencing was esophageal tumor tissue. CDR3 in amino acids: CASSLVGSSYEQYF. The CDR3, as DNA: TGTGCCAGCAGCTTAGTCGGCAGCTCCTACGAGCAGTATTTT.